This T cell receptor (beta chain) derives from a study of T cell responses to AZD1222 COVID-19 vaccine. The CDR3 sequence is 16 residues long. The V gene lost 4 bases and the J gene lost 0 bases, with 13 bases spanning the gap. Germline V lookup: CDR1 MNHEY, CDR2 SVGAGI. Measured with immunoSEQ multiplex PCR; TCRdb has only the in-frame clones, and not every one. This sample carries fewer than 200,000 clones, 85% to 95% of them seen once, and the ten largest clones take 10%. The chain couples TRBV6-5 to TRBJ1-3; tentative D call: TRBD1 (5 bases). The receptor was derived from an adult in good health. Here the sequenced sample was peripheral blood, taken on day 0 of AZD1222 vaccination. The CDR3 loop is CASSWTPVFSGNTIYF. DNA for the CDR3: TGTGCCAGCAGTTGGACACCTGTTTTCTCTGGAAACACCATATATTTT.